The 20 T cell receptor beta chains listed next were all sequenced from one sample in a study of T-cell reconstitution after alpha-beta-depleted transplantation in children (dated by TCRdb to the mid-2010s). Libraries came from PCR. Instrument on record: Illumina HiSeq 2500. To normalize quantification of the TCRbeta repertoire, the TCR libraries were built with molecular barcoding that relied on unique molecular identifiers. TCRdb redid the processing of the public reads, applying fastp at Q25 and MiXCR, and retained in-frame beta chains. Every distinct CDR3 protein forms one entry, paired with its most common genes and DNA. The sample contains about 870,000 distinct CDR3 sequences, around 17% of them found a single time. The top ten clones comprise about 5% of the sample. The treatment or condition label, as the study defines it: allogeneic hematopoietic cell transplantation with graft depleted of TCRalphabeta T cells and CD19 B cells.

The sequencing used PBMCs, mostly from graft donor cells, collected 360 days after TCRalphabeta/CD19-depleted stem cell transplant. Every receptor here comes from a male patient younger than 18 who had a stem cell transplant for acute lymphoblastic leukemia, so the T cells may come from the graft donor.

The CDR3 spells CSVGGSRAGQLGYTF. The CDR3 DNA sequence: TGCAGCGTTGGGGGCTCGAGAGCAGGGCAGTTGGGCTACACCTTC. The chain links TRBV29-1 to TRBJ1-2, with D possibly being TRBD1 (5 bases). Germline loops: CDR1 SQVTM, CDR2 ANQGSEA. The length of the CDR3 is 15 residues. V gave up 4 bases and J gave up 8 bases, with 23 bases separating them.

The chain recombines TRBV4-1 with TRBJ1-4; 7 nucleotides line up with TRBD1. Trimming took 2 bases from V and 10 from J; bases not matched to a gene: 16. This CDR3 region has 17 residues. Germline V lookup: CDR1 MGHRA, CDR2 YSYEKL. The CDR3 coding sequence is TGCGCCAGCAGCCAACCCGGACAGGTGGGGGGAGTGGGAAAACTGTTTTTT. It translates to CASSQPGQVGGVGKLFF.

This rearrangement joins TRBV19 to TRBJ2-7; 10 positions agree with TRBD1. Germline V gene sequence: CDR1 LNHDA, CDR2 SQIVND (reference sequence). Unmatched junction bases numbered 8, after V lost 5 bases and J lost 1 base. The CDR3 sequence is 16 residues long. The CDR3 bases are TGTGCCAGTAGTCAGGAGGACAGGGGGATTTCCTACGAGCAGTACTTC. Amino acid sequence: CASSQEDRGISYEQYF.

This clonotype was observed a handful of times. The CDR3 protein is CASSRRWTGLSGEQFF. In DNA form, the CDR3 reads TGTGCCAGCAGTAGACGCTGGACAGGGCTCTCTGGTGAGCAGTTCTTC. The chain couples TRBV12-3 or TRBV12-4 to TRBJ2-1; 8 bases align to TRBD1. The CDR3 spans 16 residues. Trimming cost V 5 bases and J 9 bases; bases outside gene matches: 15.

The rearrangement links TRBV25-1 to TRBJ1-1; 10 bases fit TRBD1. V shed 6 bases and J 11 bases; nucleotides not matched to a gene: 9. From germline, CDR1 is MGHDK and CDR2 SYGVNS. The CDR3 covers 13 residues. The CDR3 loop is CASRDRGASTAFF. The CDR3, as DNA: TGTGCCAGCAGGGACAGGGGGGCAAGTACGGCTTTCTTT.

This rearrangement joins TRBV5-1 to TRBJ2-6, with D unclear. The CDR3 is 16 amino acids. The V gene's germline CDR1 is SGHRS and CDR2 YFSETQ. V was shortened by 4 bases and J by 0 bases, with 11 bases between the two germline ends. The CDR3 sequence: CASSGNLASGANVLTF. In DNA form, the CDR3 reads TGCGCCAGCAGCGGAAACCTGGCCTCTGGGGCCAACGTCCTGACTTTC.

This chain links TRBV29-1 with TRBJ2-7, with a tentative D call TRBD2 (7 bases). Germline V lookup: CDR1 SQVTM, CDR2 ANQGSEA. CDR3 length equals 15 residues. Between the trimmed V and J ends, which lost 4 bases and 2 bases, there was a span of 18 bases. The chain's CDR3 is CSVVTRGAPTYEQYF. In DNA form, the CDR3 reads TGCAGCGTTGTGACTCGGGGGGCCCCCACCTACGAGCAGTACTTC.

The CDR3 region is CASMGLANTGELFF. The CDR3 bases are TGTGCCAGCATGGGACTAGCTAACACCGGGGAGCTGTTTTTT. The gene calls are TRBV28 and TRBJ2-2; the match to TRBD2 covers 9 bases. Germline CDR1 MDHEN, CDR2 SYDVKM. The V and J ends lost 7 bases and 2 bases, in that order; junction bases with no gene match: 2. The CDR3 is 14 residues long.

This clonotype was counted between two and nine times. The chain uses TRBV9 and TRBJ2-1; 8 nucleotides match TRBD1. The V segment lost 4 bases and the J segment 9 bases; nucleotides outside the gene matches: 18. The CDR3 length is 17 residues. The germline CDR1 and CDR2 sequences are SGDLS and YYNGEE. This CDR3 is CASSPRTGSTPGVEQFF. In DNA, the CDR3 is TGTGCCAGCAGCCCCCGGACAGGGAGTACCCCGGGAGTTGAGCAGTTCTTC. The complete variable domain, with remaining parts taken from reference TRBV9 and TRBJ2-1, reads DSGVTQTPKHLITATGQRVTLRCSPRSGDLSVYWYQQSLDQGLQFLIQYYNGEERAKGNILERFSAQQFPDLHSELNLSSLELGDSALYFCASSPRTGSTPGVEQFFGPGTRLTVL.

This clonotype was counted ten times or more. The CDR3 spells CASSPRGISYEQYF. Here the CDR3 DNA reads TGTGCCAGCAGCCCCCGGGGGATCTCCTACGAGCAGTACTTC. The V and J genes are TRBV7-8 and TRBJ2-7, with D possibly matching TRBD2 (6 bases). With 5 bases removed from V and 0 bases from J, the gap between germline ends came to 11 bases. The germline gives CDR1 SGHVS, CDR2 FQNEAQ. CDR3 length equals 14 residues.

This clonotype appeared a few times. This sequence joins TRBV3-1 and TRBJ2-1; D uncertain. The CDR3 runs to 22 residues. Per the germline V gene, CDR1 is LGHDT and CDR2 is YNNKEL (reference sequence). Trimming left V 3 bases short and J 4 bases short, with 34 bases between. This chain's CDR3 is CASSHFTKERHSRNLQYNEQFF. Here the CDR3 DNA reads TGTGCCAGCAGCCACTTTACTAAGGAAAGACACTCCCGCAACCTCCAATACAATGAGCAGTTCTTC.

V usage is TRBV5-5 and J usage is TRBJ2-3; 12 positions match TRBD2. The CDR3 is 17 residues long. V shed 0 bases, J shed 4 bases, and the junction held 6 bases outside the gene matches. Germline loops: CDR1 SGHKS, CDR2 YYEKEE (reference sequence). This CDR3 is CASSLVRLAGEADTQYF. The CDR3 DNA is TGTGCCAGCAGCTTGGTCCGACTAGCGGGAGAGGCAGATACGCAGTATTTT.

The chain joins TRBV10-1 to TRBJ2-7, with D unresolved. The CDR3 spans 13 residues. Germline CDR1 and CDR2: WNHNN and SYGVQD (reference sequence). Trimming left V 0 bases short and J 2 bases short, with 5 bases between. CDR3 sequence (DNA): TGCGCCAGCAGTGAGTCCTCGGCCTACGAGCAGTACTTC. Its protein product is CASSESSAYEQYF.

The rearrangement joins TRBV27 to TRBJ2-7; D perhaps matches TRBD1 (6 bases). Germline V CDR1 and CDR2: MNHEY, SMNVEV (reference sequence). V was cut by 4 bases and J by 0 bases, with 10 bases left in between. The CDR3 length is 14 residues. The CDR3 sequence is CASSSKTGSYEQYF. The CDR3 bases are TGTGCCAGCAGTTCGAAGACAGGCTCCTACGAGCAGTACTTC.

The CDR3 sequence: CASTIRREGRDTQYF. The CDR3 DNA reads as TGCGCCAGCACGATAAGGCGGGAGGGCCGAGATACGCAGTATTTT. The rearrangement links TRBV5-1 to TRBJ2-3, with 9 bases that match TRBD2. The CDR3 runs 15 residues. CDR1 and CDR2 (germline): SGHRS, YFSETQ. V dropped 6 bases and J dropped 5; count of bases not matched to a gene: 10.

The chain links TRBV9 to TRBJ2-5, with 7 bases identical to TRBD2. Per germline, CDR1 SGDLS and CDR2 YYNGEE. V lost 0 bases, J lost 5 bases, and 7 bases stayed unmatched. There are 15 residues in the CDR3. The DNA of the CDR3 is TGTGCCAGCAGCGTAGAGGGACTACCGGGGGAGACCCAGTACTTC. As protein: CASSVEGLPGETQYF.

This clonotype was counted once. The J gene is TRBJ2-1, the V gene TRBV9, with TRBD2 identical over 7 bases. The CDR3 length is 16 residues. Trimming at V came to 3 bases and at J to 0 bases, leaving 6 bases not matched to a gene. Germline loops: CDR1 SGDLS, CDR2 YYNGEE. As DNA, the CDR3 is TGTGCCAGCAGCGCTATAACTAGCGCCTCCTACAATGAGCAGTTCTTC. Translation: CASSAITSASYNEQFF.

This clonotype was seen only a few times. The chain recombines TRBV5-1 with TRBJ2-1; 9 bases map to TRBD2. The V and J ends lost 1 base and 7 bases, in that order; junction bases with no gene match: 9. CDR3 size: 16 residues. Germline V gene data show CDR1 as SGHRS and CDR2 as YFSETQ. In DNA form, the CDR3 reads TGCGCCAGCAGCTTGAGGATAGCGGGAGCAGAGAATGAGCAGTTCTTC. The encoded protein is CASSLRIAGAENEQFF.

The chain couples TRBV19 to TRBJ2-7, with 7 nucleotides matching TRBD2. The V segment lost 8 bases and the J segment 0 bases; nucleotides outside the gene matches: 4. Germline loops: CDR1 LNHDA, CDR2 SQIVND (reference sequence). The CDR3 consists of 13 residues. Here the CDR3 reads CASWGGSSYEQYF. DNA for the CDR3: TGTGCCAGTTGGGGCGGGAGCTCCTACGAGCAGTACTTC.

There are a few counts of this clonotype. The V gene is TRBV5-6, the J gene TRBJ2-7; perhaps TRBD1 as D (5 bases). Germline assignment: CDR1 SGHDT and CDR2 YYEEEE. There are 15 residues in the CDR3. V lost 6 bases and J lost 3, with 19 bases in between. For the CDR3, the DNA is TGTGCCAGCAACCCTTACCCAGGGAATAGCTACGAGCAGTACTTC. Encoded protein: CASNPYPGNSYEQYF.